The present T cell receptor beta chain was sequenced within a study of blood T cell repertoires in COVID-19. Study overall: Both acute and convalescent COVID-19 samples were obtained from the United States, Italy and Spain.

Trimming removed 6 bases from V and 5 bases from J; junction bases left unmatched: 5. Germline CDR1 is MGHRA and CDR2 is YSYEKL. The CDR3 consists of 13 residues. Methods used by the authors: Reference gene primer amplification yielded estimated nucleated cell counts. TCRdb's table, derived via immunoSEQ multiplex PCR, lists solely in-frame clones and lacks some. The DNA was the basis for D and trimming; V, J and clone size are from that table. This table holds about 200,000 clones, around 86% found once. Participant ages covered roughly 18 to 89 years across about two dozen US areas. Cohorts were assigned according to the clinical history that participants reported.

Sequenced: PBMCs or T cells enriched from blood (not recorded which). The receptor was derived from a middle-aged man with acute COVID-19. This chain connects TRBV4-1 to TRBJ2-7, with 9 bases matching TRBD1. CDR3 bases: TGCGCCAGCAGGGACAGGGGTGGGGACGAGCAGTACTTC. This gives the protein CASRDRGGDEQYF.